The 28 T cell receptor beta chains in this list originate from one sample, sequenced in a study of shared clonotypes between healthy human individuals. Profiling relied on immunoSEQ multiplex PCR, and the TCRdb table lists in-frame clones only, not all of them. In the table there are roughly 2.1 million clones, just over 90% of which are singletons. The naive CD8 subset, CD45RO-negative cells positively selected for CCR7, excluded terminally differentiated effector memory CD45RA+ cells. The sample taken for sequencing was naive CD8+ T cells from PBMCs. All receptors derive from a man aged 18-30 years in good health. Some clones in this sample may be carry-over from other donors' samples.

This rearrangement joins TRBV29-1 to TRBJ2-7; the D is unclear. V was trimmed by 7 bases and J by 3 bases, leaving 28 bases between them. In germline, CDR1 is SQVTM, CDR2 ANQGSEA. This CDR3 has 17 residues. This CDR3 is CSAAFQNPRHIRYEQYF. For the CDR3, the DNA is TGCAGCGCCGCGTTTCAGAACCCAAGACATATTCGCTACGAGCAGTACTTC.

This clone was recorded once. The chain recombines TRBV5-4 with TRBJ2-7; a possible D gene is TRBD1 (6 bases). Trimming removed 0 bases at V and 4 bases at J, with 11 bases between. Germline assignment: CDR1 SGHNT and CDR2 YYREEE (reference sequence). The CDR3 consists of 14 residues. The CDR3 region has the DNA TGTGCCAGCAGCTTGGAGACAGGTCCATACGAGCAGTACTTC. Protein: CASSLETGPYEQYF.

As for this clone: The same CDR3 arises from other DNA sequences in this sample as well. This CDR3 reads CASSQATGNTEAFF. CDR3 DNA: TGCGCCAGCAGCCAAGCGACAGGGAACACTGAAGCTTTCTTT. This rearrangement joins TRBV4-3 to TRBJ1-1, with D possibly being TRBD1 (6 bases). The V gene lost 1 base and the J gene lost 1 base, with 7 bases spanning the gap. The CDR3 length is 14 residues. In germline, CDR1 is LGHNA, CDR2 YSLEER.

The V call is TRBV27, the J call TRBJ1-1; perhaps TRBD1 as D (5 bases). Germline assignment: CDR1 MNHEY and CDR2 SMNVEV (reference sequence). The CDR3 is 15 amino acids. With 10 bases removed from V and 0 bases from J, the gap between germline ends came to 18 bases. Here the CDR3 DNA reads TGTGCCACCAGCGGGCGGGGCCCCATGAACACTGAAGCTTTCTTT. This codes for CATSGRGPMNTEAFF.

The J gene is TRBJ2-3, the V gene TRBV9; D is unclear. The length of the CDR3 is 12 residues. The germline CDR1 and CDR2 sequences are SGDLS and YYNGEE. With 0 bases removed from V and 7 bases from J, the gap between germline ends came to 6 bases. The CDR3 sequence: CASSVAANTQYF. The CDR3 DNA is TGTGCCAGCAGCGTAGCCGCGAATACGCAGTATTTT.

This chain links TRBV11-2 with TRBJ1-4, with a possible D match to TRBD1 (6 bases). With 1 base removed from V and 2 bases from J, the gap between germline ends came to 11 bases. The CDR3 length is 16 residues. Germline V gene lookup returns CDR1 SGHAT and CDR2 FQNNGV. The DNA of the CDR3 is TGTGCCAGCAGCTTAGCCCGGGGGCTTACTAATGAAAAACTGTTTTTT. As protein: CASSLARGLTNEKLFF.

V gene TRBV12-2 combines with J gene TRBJ2-1; no check of the table's D call, TRBD2, against the DNA was made. TRBV12-2 is tagged as a pseudogene. The CDR3 has 15 amino acids. The CDR3 nucleotides are TGTGCAAGTCGCTCAGGACTAGCGGGGCACAATGAGCAGTTCTTC. Its protein product is CASRSGLAGHNEQFF.

V is TRBV27 and J is TRBJ2-1; D is perhaps TRBD1 (5 bases). Trimming took 1 base from V and 8 from J, leaving 12 bases between them. The length of the CDR3 is 14 residues. Per the germline V gene, CDR1 is MNHEY and CDR2 is SMNVEV (reference sequence). The CDR3 spells CASSLYRQGHEQFF. The CDR3 DNA reads as TGTGCCAGCAGTTTATATCGGCAGGGCCATGAGCAGTTCTTC.

This chain uses TRBV19 with TRBJ2-1; the D call may be TRBD1 or TRBD2 (5 bases each). This CDR3 has 11 amino acids. The V gene lost 3 bases and the J gene lost 10 bases, with 7 bases spanning the gap. CDR1 is LNHDA and CDR2 is SQIVND in the germline V gene (reference sequence). The CDR3 protein is CASSMWGEQFF. CDR3 coding DNA: TGTGCCAGTAGTATGTGGGGGGAGCAGTTCTTC.

In DNA form, the CDR3 reads TGTGCCAGCAGCTTCGGGCCCCTGGACACCGGGGAGCTGTTTTTT. It specifies CASSFGPLDTGELFF. V is TRBV11-2 and J is TRBJ2-2; no clear D gene. The CDR3 consists of 15 residues. Germline CDR1 SGHAT, CDR2 FQNNGV. V lost 3 bases to trimming and J lost 3 bases, with 11 bases between them.

The chain has TRBV4-1 and TRBJ2-3; D is uncertain. The CDR3 is 13 residues long. With 4 bases removed from V and 4 bases from J, the gap between germline ends came to 9 bases. Germline values: CDR1 MGHRA, CDR2 YSYEKL. Here the CDR3 reads CASSLPQSDTQYF. The CDR3 DNA is TGCGCCAGCAGCCTACCCCAGTCAGATACGCAGTATTTT.

The genes are TRBV18 and TRBJ2-3; the D is unclear. V lost 3 bases and J lost 2, with 15 bases in between. The CDR3 spans 16 residues. Germline V gives CDR1 KGHSH, CDR2 LQKENI. CDR3: CASSPRRVAYTDTQYF. In DNA, the CDR3 is TGTGCCAGCTCACCGCGTCGGGTAGCATACACAGATACGCAGTATTTT.

This chain joins TRBV4-1 and TRBJ2-7; 13 positions agree with TRBD2. Germline V lookup: CDR1 MGHRA, CDR2 YSYEKL. CDR3 length: 16 amino acids. Trimming took 6 bases from V and 4 from J; bases not matched to a gene: 9. This chain's CDR3 is CASRDRLAGGLYEQYF. CDR3 nucleotides: TGCGCCAGCAGGGACAGACTAGCGGGAGGTCTTTACGAGCAGTACTTC.

The V and J genes are TRBV28 and TRBJ1-1; D might be TRBD1 (5 bases). The CDR3 length is 11 residues. CDR1 is MDHEN, CDR2 SYDVKM, per germline. The ends were cut back, 6 bases at V and 14 bases at J, with 16 bases in the middle. The CDR3 DNA reads as TGTGCCAGCAGAGGGGCTGACAGTCGCTTCTTT. This sequence encodes CASRGADSRFF.

The table lists this clone with a count of one. The rearrangement links TRBV30 to TRBJ2-7, with D perhaps matching TRBD1 (6 bases). V dropped 6 bases and J dropped 1 base, with 13 bases sitting between them. Germline V gives CDR1 GTSNPN, CDR2 SVGIG (reference sequence). The CDR3 has 13 residues. The CDR3, as DNA: TGTGCCTGCCGCCTCAGGGGTTCCTACGAGCAGTACTTC. Translation gives CACRLRGSYEQYF.

The gene calls are TRBV5-4 and TRBJ2-7, with 10 bases fitting TRBD1. The CDR3 has 14 amino acids. Germline CDR1 is SGHNT and CDR2 is YYREEE (reference sequence). J gave up 6 bases and V 4 bases, and 7 bases lay outside the gene matches. The CDR3: CASSPGDRGGEQYF. CDR3 coding DNA: TGTGCCAGCAGCCCCGGGGACAGGGGAGGCGAGCAGTACTTC.

The chain is built from TRBV6-6 and TRBJ2-7, with a possible D match to TRBD1 (6 bases). The CDR3 is 16 amino acids. Trimming left V 7 bases short and J 2 bases short, with 21 bases between. Per the germline V gene, CDR1 is MNHNY and CDR2 is SVGAGI (reference sequence). The CDR3 region is CASNGPGTHGTYEQYF. Written as DNA, the CDR3 is TGTGCCAGCAACGGGCCGGGGACACATGGAACCTACGAGCAGTACTTC.

This rearrangement joins TRBV19 to TRBJ2-2, with TRBD2 matching over 12 bases. The CDR3 runs 15 residues. The V gene's germline CDR1 is LNHDA and CDR2 SQIVND (reference sequence). After removal of 5 bases from V and 4 bases from J, the junction contained 2 bases not matched to a gene. The CDR3 spells CASSPSGRGTGELFF. The CDR3 DNA reads TGTGCCAGTAGTCCTAGCGGGAGGGGCACCGGGGAGCTGTTTTTT.

This clone was detected only a few times. This chain links TRBV14 with TRBJ1-3; a weak D match, TRBD1 (6 bases). V lost 4 bases to trimming and J lost 4 bases, with 17 bases between them. From germline, CDR1 is SGHDN and CDR2 FVKESK. CDR3 length equals 16 residues. CDR3 sequence: CASSPRGQRFGNTIYF. DNA for the CDR3: TGTGCCAGCAGCCCCCGCGGACAGCGATTCGGAAACACCATATATTTT.

A note on this clone: This same CDR3 is encoded by further DNA sequences in the sample. The chain couples TRBV28 to TRBJ2-3; no clear D. Germline V CDR1 and CDR2: MDHEN, SYDVKM. The CDR3 extends over 12 amino acids. The V end lost 3 bases, the J end lost 1 base, and 2 bases lay between the germline ends. The CDR3 region is CASSFRTDTQYF. In nucleotides, the CDR3 is TGTGCCAGCAGTTTCCGCACAGATACGCAGTATTTT.

The rearrangement uses TRBV5-1 and TRBJ2-2; 7 bases map to TRBD2. This CDR3 region has 18 residues. The trim removed 0 bases at V and 7 bases at J, leaving 15 bases unmatched. The germline V gene encodes CDR1 SGHRS and CDR2 YFSETQ. The DNA of the CDR3 is TGCGCCAGCAGCTTGGCATCGGGCGGGAGCTTGAGTATCGGGGAGCTGTTTTTT. This gives the protein CASSLASGGSLSIGELFF.

The chain employs TRBV5-1 and TRBJ2-1; TRBD2 aligns across 11 bases. V lost 4 bases and J lost 6; bases outside the gene matches: 6. This CDR3 is built from 15 residues. Germline V gives CDR1 SGHRS, CDR2 YFSETQ. The CDR3 is CASSRTGLAVNEQFF. As DNA, the CDR3 is TGCGCCAGCAGCCGAACGGGACTAGCGGTCAATGAGCAGTTCTTC.

The rearrangement uses TRBV27 and TRBJ2-7; D not resolved. The CDR3 runs 13 residues. Germline lookup yields CDR1 MNHEY and CDR2 SMNVEV (reference sequence). Trimming removed 3 bases at V and 3 bases at J, with 9 bases between. CDR3 DNA sequence: TGTGCCAGCAGTTTCCACGGAGACTACGAGCAGTACTTC. As protein: CASSFHGDYEQYF.

V is TRBV9 and J is TRBJ2-3; 9 bases are shared with TRBD2. This CDR3 comprises 16 residues. Unmatched junction bases numbered 7, after V lost 3 bases and J lost 2 bases. Germline CDR1 and CDR2: SGDLS and YYNGEE. CDR3: CASSETSGGVTDTQYF. CDR3 sequence (DNA): TGTGCCAGCAGCGAGACTAGCGGAGGGGTCACAGATACGCAGTATTTT.

V is TRBV7-3 and J is TRBJ1-1, with TRBD1 as a possible D gene (5 bases). Looked up from germline, CDR1 is SGHTA and CDR2 is FQGTGA. The CDR3 is 16 residues long. Trimming removed 1 base at V and 0 bases at J, with 12 bases between. The CDR3 sequence is CASSLRGGRMNTEAFF. CDR3 coding DNA: TGTGCCAGCAGCTTAAGGGGGGGACGGATGAACACTGAAGCTTTCTTT.

This clone came up once. This rearrangement joins TRBV6-1 to TRBJ2-7; 8 bases match TRBD1. Germline V lookup: CDR1 MNHNS, CDR2 SASEGT. Losses at the gene ends were 1 base for V and 1 base for J; bases not matched to a gene: 6. The CDR3 is made up of 16 amino acids. The CDR3 DNA reads TGTGCCAGCAGTGAAGGTGGGACAGGTCTTTCCTACGAGCAGTACTTC. This codes for CASSEGGTGLSYEQYF.

The chain couples TRBV6-1 to TRBJ1-3, with 7 bases identical to TRBD1. The CDR3 sequence is 15 residues long. V was pared by 6 bases and J by 4 bases, with 9 bases of the junction left unmatched. Looked up from germline, CDR1 is MNHNS and CDR2 is SASEGT. CDR3 nucleotide sequence: TGTGCCAGCAGAAAAAGACAGGGAAGAGGAAACACCATATATTTT. Its translation is CASRKRQGRGNTIYF.

This chain links TRBV27 with TRBJ2-3; D is ambiguous. V gave up 5 bases and J gave up 6 bases, with 9 bases separating them. Germline V lookup: CDR1 MNHEY, CDR2 SMNVEV (reference sequence). The CDR3 consists of 12 residues. The CDR3: CASSTVPDTQYF. The CDR3 coding sequence is TGTGCCAGCAGTACCGTTCCCGATACGCAGTATTTT.